The 6 T cell receptor beta chains given below trace back to one sample, sequenced in a study of control samples from healthy donors and cancer patients. TCRdb's copy holds only in-frame clones and misses some; the assay was immunoSEQ multiplex PCR. The sample lists almost 95,000 clones, around nine tenths seen once, with 3% to 4.5% in the top ten. Sequencing input: blood. These receptors originate from a woman aged 18-30 years in good health.

This chain links TRBV5-1 with TRBJ1-1, with D unclear. The CDR3 has 14 residues. With 3 bases removed from V and 1 base from J, the gap between germline ends came to 10 bases. Germline assignment: CDR1 SGHRS and CDR2 YFSETQ. The CDR3 region is CASSSLPGNTEAFF. CDR3 bases: TGCGCCAGCAGCTCTCTCCCCGGGAACACTGAAGCTTTCTTT. The whole variable domain, remainder taken from reference TRBV5-1 and TRBJ1-1, is KAGVTQTPRYLIKTRGQQVTLSCSPISGHRSVSWYQQTPGQGLQFLFEYFSETQRNKGNFPGRFSGRQFSNSRSEMNVSTLELGDSALYLCASSSLPGNTEAFFGQGTRLTVV.

The chain uses TRBV29-1 and TRBJ2-7; no clear D gene. CDR1 and CDR2 from the germline V gene are SQVTM and ANQGSEA. The V end lost 7 bases, the J end lost 0 bases, and 7 bases lay between the germline ends. The CDR3 consists of 11 residues. The CDR3 coding sequence is TGCAGCGCTCGGACCTCCTACGAGCAGTACTTC. Amino acids: CSARTSYEQYF.

V and J are TRBV18 and TRBJ1-1; a possible D gene is TRBD1 (5 bases). V lost 3 bases, J lost 0 bases, and 14 bases lay in between. The CDR3 is 16 amino acids. The germline V gene has CDR1 KGHSH and CDR2 LQKENI. CDR3 nucleotides: TGTGCCAGCTCACCGGTCCAAACAGGAGTGAACACTGAAGCTTTCTTT. This encodes CASSPVQTGVNTEAFF. Based on the CDR3 plus reference TRBV18 and TRBJ1-1, the full variable domain is NAGVMQNPRHLVRRRGQEARLRCSPMKGHSHVYWYRQLPEEGLKFMVYLQKENIIDESGMPKERFSAEFPKEGPSILRIQQVVRGDSAAYFCASSPVQTGVNTEAFFGQGTRLTVV.

The chain uses TRBV6-4 and TRBJ1-6, with 12 bases that match TRBD1. The germline V gene has CDR1 MRHNA and CDR2 SNTAGT. The CDR3 has 14 residues. With V trimmed by 3 bases and J by 9 bases, 0 bases remained unmatched. The DNA of the CDR3 is TGTGCCAGCAGTGAGGGACAGGGGGCTTCACCCCTCCACTTT. Translating gives CASSEGQGASPLHF.

This chain links TRBV10-1 with TRBJ2-1; perhaps TRBD2 as D (5 bases). CDR1 is WNHNN, CDR2 SYGVQD, per germline (reference sequence). This CDR3 contains 14 residues. V lost 3 bases and J 5 bases, leaving 11 bases between the germline ends. The CDR3 sequence is CASSELGINNEQFF. The DNA for the CDR3 is TGCGCCAGCAGTGAACTCGGGATTAACAATGAGCAGTTCTTC.

The chain employs TRBV10-3 and TRBJ2-5; 11 nucleotides line up with TRBD2. The ends lost 4 bases at V and 5 bases at J; junction bases unmatched: 9. Germline CDR1 reads ENHRY; CDR2 reads SYGVKD. The CDR3 runs 16 residues. DNA for the CDR3: TGTGCCATCAGTGGCGGTAGCGGGGGGGGAATGGAGACCCAGTACTTC. Encoded protein: CAISGGSGGGMETQYF.